This record looks at one TCR beta chain sequence and its context. The data belong to a study of shared clonotypes between healthy human individuals. Method: immunoSEQ multiplex PCR; TCRdb's copy keeps in-frame clones and lacks some. This sample carries millions of clones, 85% to 95% of them seen once, and the ten largest clones take 0.13%. CDR1 and CDR2 from the germline V gene are GTSNPN and SVGIG (reference sequence). The CDR3 contains 13 residues. V lost 4 bases to trimming and J lost 2 bases, with 12 bases between them. The chain employs TRBV30 and TRBJ2-7; a weak D match, TRBD1 (5 bases). Sequencing used naive CD4+ T cells sorted from blood. The sample's subset: CD45RA+ positively selected. The clonotype was recovered from a man younger than 30 in good health. CDR3 sequence (DNA): TGTGCCTGGAAACGGCAGGGCCCCTACGAGCAGTACTTC. This translates into CAWKRQGPYEQYF.